These 29 T cell receptor beta chains came from one sample sequenced in a study of T cells in narcolepsy. Using immunoSEQ multiplex PCR, the repertoire was profiled, and TCRdb retains in-frame clones only, with some absent. Of roughly 27,000 clones listed, roughly 77% are singletons. What was sequenced was memory (CD45RA-) CD4+ T cells from blood. These receptors all stem from a human donor in good health.

The chain couples TRBV5-1 to TRBJ2-2; tentatively, D is TRBD2 (5 bases). The germline gives CDR1 SGHRS, CDR2 YFSETQ. The CDR3 is 15 residues long. V was pared by 4 bases and J by 6 bases, with 16 bases between. CDR3 sequence (DNA): TGCGCCAGCAGCCCCGGACTTCTTGAGGCCGGGGAGCTGTTTTTT. This sequence encodes CASSPGLLEAGELFF. Based on the CDR3 plus reference TRBV5-1 and TRBJ2-2, the full variable domain is KAGVTQTPRYLIKTRGQQVTLSCSPISGHRSVSWYQQTPGQGLQFLFEYFSETQRNKGNFPGRFSGRQFSNSRSEMNVSTLELGDSALYLCASSPGLLEAGELFFGEGSRLTVL.

The chain combines TRBV9 with TRBJ1-1, with D perhaps TRBD1 (6 bases). Germline CDR1 is SGDLS and CDR2 is YYNGEE. Trimming removed 4 bases at V and 2 bases at J, with 15 bases between. The CDR3 length is 15 residues. The CDR3 region is CASSFSDSSNTEAFF. The CDR3 DNA reads TGTGCCAGCAGCTTCTCGGACAGTTCTAACACTGAAGCTTTCTTT.

This chain uses TRBV4-2 with TRBJ1-1, with D maybe TRBD1 (6 bases). Germline-derived CDR1 and CDR2 are LGHNA and YNFKEQ. The germline V and J ends were trimmed by 0 bases and 11 bases, with 13 bases remaining between them. The CDR3 is made up of 13 amino acids. The CDR3 region has the DNA TGTGCCAGCAGCCAAGATATGGGGGCGCCGGCTTTCTTT. Its translation is CASSQDMGAPAFF.

The chain has TRBV9 and TRBJ2-7; D unresolved. This CDR3 is 14 amino acids long. Germline lookup yields CDR1 SGDLS and CDR2 YYNGEE. V lost 0 bases to trimming and J lost 2 bases, with 9 bases between them. The CDR3 region is CASSVDQGPYEQYF. CDR3 nucleotide sequence: TGTGCCAGCAGCGTAGATCAAGGGCCCTACGAGCAGTACTTC.

The V and J genes are TRBV2 and TRBJ1-5, with unresolved D. Trimming removed 2 bases from V and 6 bases from J, with 8 bases in between. CDR1 SNHLY and CDR2 FYNNEI come from the germline V gene. The CDR3 is 13 amino acids. The CDR3 nucleotides read TGTGCCAGCAGTGAATGGGAGATTCAGCCCCAGCATTTT. It specifies CASSEWEIQPQHF.

The V call is TRBV7-8, the J call TRBJ1-6; 8 bases agree with TRBD1. J was trimmed by 1 base and V by 5 bases; bases with no gene match: 4. CDR1 SGHVS and CDR2 FQNEAQ come from the germline V gene. The CDR3 is made up of 16 amino acids. The DNA for the CDR3 is TGTGCCAGCAGCGCCAGGGGGCTATCCTATAATTCACCCCTCCACTTT. Residues: CASSARGLSYNSPLHF.

This chain uses TRBV9 with TRBJ2-4; 8 nucleotides match TRBD2. CDR3 length: 14 residues. The germline V gene encodes CDR1 SGDLS and CDR2 YYNGEE. V was pared by 3 bases and J by 5 bases, with 4 bases of the junction left unmatched. The CDR3 nucleotides read TGTGCCAGCAGCGAAGGCGGGGGGCAAAACATTCAGTACTTC. Translating gives CASSEGGGQNIQYF.

V gene TRBV4-3 combines with J gene TRBJ1-2; TRBD1 matches 7 bases. Germline V gene data show CDR1 as LGHNA and CDR2 as YSLEER. The CDR3 has 16 amino acids. After removal of 0 bases from V and 6 bases from J, the junction contained 10 bases not matched to a gene. The CDR3 spells CASSQEGATGMDGYTF. Here the CDR3 DNA reads TGCGCCAGCAGCCAAGAGGGGGCGACAGGGATGGATGGCTACACCTTC.

CDR3 residues: CSVAEGSYGYTF. In nucleotides, the CDR3 is TGCAGCGTTGCGGAGGGAAGCTATGGCTACACCTTC. The chain links TRBV29-1 to TRBJ1-2; D gene ambiguous. Germline CDR1 and CDR2: SQVTM and ANQGSEA. Trimming cost V 4 bases and J 4 bases, with 10 bases left between them. This CDR3 is built from 12 residues.

The V call is TRBV5-6, the J call TRBJ2-3; D is unresolved. This CDR3 has 12 amino acids. Germline V gene sequence: CDR1 SGHDT, CDR2 YYEEEE. V was shortened by 1 base and J by 14 bases, with 14 bases between the two germline ends. The CDR3 bases are TGTGCCAGCAGCTTGCGGGCGGCCTCGGGGTATTTT. Amino acids: CASSLRAASGYF. The variable domain in full, completed from reference TRBV5-6 and TRBJ2-3, reads DAGVTQSPTHLIKTRGQQVTLRCSPKSGHDTVSWYQQALGQGPQFIFQYYEEEERQRGNFPDRFSGHQFPNYSSELNVNALLLGDSALYLCASSLRAASGYFGPGTRLTVL.

The chain carries TRBV11-3 and TRBJ2-1, with 7 nucleotides matching TRBD2. Germline V gives CDR1 SGHNT, CDR2 YENEEA. This CDR3 has 14 amino acids. The ends lost 5 bases at V and 8 bases at J; junction bases unmatched: 9. This chain's CDR3 is CASSPKRDVHEQFF. The CDR3 DNA is TGTGCCAGCAGCCCAAAGCGGGATGTCCATGAGCAGTTCTTC. Supplemented by reference TRBV11-3 and TRBJ2-1, the full variable domain reads EAGVVQSPRYKIIEKKQPVAFWCNPISGHNTLYWYLQNLGQGPELLIRYENEEAVDDSQLPKDRFSAERLKGVDSTLKIQPAELGDSAVYLCASSPKRDVHEQFFGPGTRLTVL.

With regard to this clone: The same CDR3 is also encoded by other DNA sequences in this sample. The V and J genes are TRBV30 and TRBJ1-2; D ambiguous. CDR1 and CDR2 from the germline V gene are GTSNPN and SVGIG (reference sequence). This CDR3 comprises 12 residues. Trimming pared 5 bases from V and 5 bases from J, leaving 12 bases between. This chain's CDR3 is CAWFTRIYGYTF. For the CDR3, the DNA is TGTGCCTGGTTTACCAGAATTTATGGCTACACCTTC.

V gene TRBV6-1 combines with J gene TRBJ2-5; D not certain. CDR3 length: 13 amino acids. The germline gives CDR1 MNHNS, CDR2 SASEGT. Trimming left V 4 bases short and J 9 bases short, with 15 bases between. CDR3 DNA sequence: TGTGCCAGCAGTGCTATCGATTTCGGCTCCCAGTACTTC. Translation gives CASSAIDFGSQYF.

The genes are TRBV7-2 and TRBJ2-5, with TRBD2 matching over 7 bases. The V gene's germline CDR1 is SGHTA and CDR2 FQGNSA. The J segment lost 2 bases and the V segment lost 3 bases, leaving 6 bases of the junction unmatched. The length of the CDR3 is 15 residues. DNA of the CDR3: TGTGCCAGCAGCTTTGGCGGGGGAAATCAAGAGACCCAGTACTTC. This gives the protein CASSFGGGNQETQYF.

The chain employs TRBV4-1 and TRBJ2-3; 12 bases agree with TRBD2. V shed 2 bases and J 2 bases; nucleotides not matched to a gene: 5. The V gene's germline CDR1 is MGHRA and CDR2 YSYEKL. The length of the CDR3 is 17 residues. The CDR3 DNA sequence: TGCGCCAGCAGCCAAAGAGGACTAGCGGGAAACACAGATACGCAGTATTTT. Translating gives CASSQRGLAGNTDTQYF.

The chain combines TRBV27 with TRBJ1-4; no reliable D call. Trimming removed 5 bases from V and 7 bases from J, with 17 bases in between. Per germline, CDR1 MNHEY and CDR2 SMNVEV (reference sequence). The length of the CDR3 is 15 residues. DNA of the CDR3: TGTGCCAGCAGTCAAGCCCCGCGGAGAGGTGAAAAACTGTTTTTT. This codes for CASSQAPRRGEKLFF. The whole variable domain, remainder taken from reference TRBV27 and TRBJ1-4, is EAQVTQNPRYLITVTGKKLTVTCSQNMNHEYMSWYRQDPGLGLRQIYYSMNVEVTDKGDVPEGYKVSRKEKRNFPLILESPSPNQTSLYFCASSQAPRRGEKLFFGSGTQLSVL.

The rearrangement links TRBV11-1 to TRBJ2-7; 7 nucleotides align to TRBD1. CDR1 and CDR2 from the germline V gene are SGHAT and FQDESV (reference sequence). The CDR3 sequence is 15 residues long. The junction had 5 bases not matched to a gene; V was cut back by 2 bases and J by 1 base. In DNA, the CDR3 is TGTGCCAGCAGCTTATCCACACAGGGGTCCTACGAGCAGTACTTC. This gives the protein CASSLSTQGSYEQYF.

Judged by abundance, this clone is medium-sized. V is TRBV30 and J is TRBJ2-7, with 12 bases lining up with TRBD1. V lost 3 bases, J lost 7 bases, and 7 bases stayed unmatched. In germline, CDR1 is GTSNPN, CDR2 SVGIG (reference sequence). CDR3 size: 14 residues. The DNA of the CDR3 is TGTGCCTGGAGGATGGGACAGGGGGCGCGGGAGCAGTACTTC. Translating it yields CAWRMGQGAREQYF.

This rearrangement joins TRBV28 to TRBJ2-1; possible D gene TRBD1, 5 bases. CDR1 and CDR2 (germline): MDHEN, SYDVKM. The V end was cut by 4 bases, the J end by 1 base, with 11 bases between. CDR3 length equals 15 residues. The DNA for the CDR3 is TGTGCCAGCAGTTCCCAGACAGTATCCTACAATGAGCAGTTCTTC. Translated: CASSSQTVSYNEQFF. Drawing the rest from reference TRBV28 and TRBJ2-1, the complete variable domain is DVKVTQSSRYLVKRTGEKVFLECVQDMDHENMFWYRQDPGLGLRLIYFSYDVKMKEKGDIPEGYSVSREKKERFSLILESASTNQTSMYLCASSSQTVSYNEQFFGPGTRLTVL.

V gene TRBV15 combines with J gene TRBJ2-2; TRBD1 matches at 9 bases. Trimming took 2 bases from V and 7 from J; bases not matched to a gene: 11. The CDR3 runs 17 residues. Looked up from germline, CDR1 is LNHNV and CDR2 is YYDKDF (reference sequence). The CDR3 DNA reads as TGTGCCACCAGCAGATACCCGGGACAGGGTGTCGGCGGGGAGCTGTTTTTT. Amino acid sequence: CATSRYPGQGVGGELFF. Complete variable domain (other parts from reference TRBV15 and TRBJ2-2): DAMVIQNPRYQVTQFGKPVTLSCSQTLNHNVMYWYQQKSSQAPKLLFHYYDKDFNNEADTPDNFQSRRPNTSFCFLDIRSPGLGDTAMYLCATSRYPGQGVGGELFFGEGSRLTVL.

The chain joins TRBV5-6 to TRBJ1-5; D uncertain. CDR1 is SGHDT, CDR2 YYEEEE, per germline. The V end was cut by 0 bases, the J end by 1 base, with 5 bases between. This CDR3 is 14 amino acids long. In DNA form, the CDR3 reads TGTGCCAGCAGCTTGGTCGGGAGCAATCAGCCCCAGCATTTT. It yields the protein CASSLVGSNQPQHF.

This chain links TRBV30 with TRBJ1-1, with 8 bases aligning to TRBD1. CDR1 is GTSNPN, CDR2 SVGIG, per germline (reference sequence). The V segment lost 1 base and the J segment 5 bases; nucleotides outside the gene matches: 9. This CDR3 contains 15 residues. The CDR3 protein is CAWSAPGGRGTEAFF. The DNA of the CDR3 is TGTGCCTGGAGTGCCCCAGGGGGCCGGGGGACTGAAGCTTTCTTT.

The chain is built from TRBV7-2 and TRBJ1-4, with TRBD1 matching over 10 bases. V dropped 6 bases and J dropped 5; count of bases not matched to a gene: 6. CDR3 length equals 15 residues. Looked up from germline, CDR1 is SGHTA and CDR2 is FQGNSA. The CDR3 protein is CASSPGGQGNEKLFF. The CDR3 region has the DNA TGTGCCAGCAGTCCGGGGGGACAGGGGAATGAAAAACTGTTTTTT. The full variable domain, completed using reference TRBV7-2 and TRBJ1-4, is GAGVSQSPSNKVTEKGKDVELRCDPISGHTALYWYRQSLGQGLEFLIYFQGNSAPDKSGLPSDRFSAERTGGSVSTLTIQRTQQEDSAVYLCASSPGGQGNEKLFFGSGTQLSVL.

The DNA of the CDR3 is TGTGCCAGCACCACTGAGTGGACAGTCGTGGGTAACTATGGCTACACCTTC. It translates to CASTTEWTVVGNYGYTF. The rearrangement links TRBV5-5 to TRBJ1-2; D might be TRBD1 (6 bases). V was shortened by 6 bases and J by 1 base, with 22 bases between the two germline ends. CDR1 is SGHKS and CDR2 is YYEKEE in the germline V gene (reference sequence). This CDR3 contains 17 residues.

This clone has a handful of counts. The rearrangement links TRBV6-5 to TRBJ2-5; TRBD2 agrees at 9 bases. Germline V CDR1 and CDR2: MNHEY, SVGAGI. The length of the CDR3 is 14 residues. J was trimmed by 5 bases and V by 6 bases; bases with no gene match: 7. The CDR3 coding sequence is TGTGCCAGCAGACCCGGACTAGCGCGCGAGACCCAGTACTTC. Protein: CASRPGLARETQYF.

This chain uses TRBV7-8 with TRBJ2-7; no definite D call. The CDR3 sequence is 14 residues long. The V end lost 4 bases, the J end lost 3 bases, and 13 bases lay between the germline ends. The V gene's germline CDR1 is SGHVS and CDR2 FQNEAQ. The CDR3 DNA reads TGTGCCAGCAGCTCCCTGGCCTTGGGCTACGAGCAGTACTTC. This translates into CASSSLALGYEQYF.

The chain links TRBV7-3 to TRBJ2-7, with a possible D match to TRBD1 (5 bases). Germline V lookup: CDR1 SGHTA, CDR2 FQGTGA. V was trimmed by 5 bases and J by 6 bases, leaving 11 bases between them. The CDR3 sequence is 12 residues long. CDR3 region: CASSDPRGEQYF. CDR3 DNA: TGTGCCAGCAGCGATCCTAGGGGCGAGCAGTACTTC. The full variable domain, rest sourced from reference TRBV7-3 and TRBJ2-7, is GAGVSQTPSNKVTEKGKYVELRCDPISGHTALYWYRQSLGQGPEFLIYFQGTGAADDSGLPNDRFFAVRPEGSVSTLKIQRTERGDSAVYLCASSDPRGEQYFGPGTRLTVT.

V and J are TRBV18 and TRBJ2-7; either TRBD1 or TRBD2 may fit D (6 bases each). Trimming took off 3 bases at V and 2 bases at J, with 17 bases between the two ends. Germline assignment: CDR1 KGHSH and CDR2 LQKENI. This CDR3 has 16 residues. The CDR3 DNA follows: TGTGCCAGCTCACCCTTGGGGGCGGGACCGACCTACGAGCAGTACTTC. This encodes CASSPLGAGPTYEQYF.

This clone is a singleton in its sample. This chain uses TRBV18 with TRBJ2-7, with TRBD1 matching over 10 bases. The V segment lost 5 bases and the J segment 7 bases; nucleotides outside the gene matches: 8. The V gene's germline CDR1 is KGHSH and CDR2 LQKENI. There are 14 residues in the CDR3. The CDR3 nucleotides are TGTGCCAGCTCATTCGACAGGGGGCTGGGGGAGCAGTACTTC. This codes for CASSFDRGLGEQYF.